The clone carrying this T cell receptor (beta chain) was seen a handful of times. Its antigen is undetermined. The sample originates from a study of T cells in Graves' hyperthyroidism and ophthalmopathy. About the research overall: Peripheral blood was obtained at initial diagnosis, preceding any treatment.

TCR beta CDR3 regions were amplified from RNA transcripts. TCR CDR3 regions were first amplified by RT-PCR with HTBI primers. TCRdb independently ran MiXCR on the multiplex PCR reads; one entry per CDR3 protein. The data hold 96,000 or so distinct CDR3 sequences, with just over 50% observed a single time. This CDR3 contains 13 residues. Looked up from germline, CDR1 is SQVTM and CDR2 is ANQGSEA. J gave up 8 bases and V 6 bases, and 10 bases lay outside the gene matches. Study-wide findings and caveats: Ophthalmopathy was separated from stable hyperthyroidism by a 13 V-J model. Blood also held most thyroid clonotypes expanded beyond 0.001.

V usage is TRBV29-1 and J usage is TRBJ1-1, with 9 bases matching TRBD1. The sample was blood. The TCR originated in a woman aged 40 to 50 with Graves' hyperthyroidism. The CDR3 region is CSVGTGGTGEAFF. The CDR3 DNA reads TGCAGCGTAGGAACAGGGGGCACTGGGGAAGCTTTCTTT. Variable domain in full (rest from reference TRBV29-1 and TRBJ1-1): SAVISQKPSRDICQRGTSLTIQCQVDSQVTMMFWYRQQPGQSLTLIATANQGSEATYESGFVIDKFPISRPNLTFSTLTVSNMSPEDSSIYLCSVGTGGTGEAFFGQGTRLTVV.